This TCR beta chain is from a study of cytotoxic CD8 clonotypes in ibrutinib-treated CLL. Background on the study: After a median of about six years, 14 patients stayed remitted and around twelve progressed; responses had been partial in roughly 25 and complete in 2. After a median about 13 months on treatment (6 to 36), response samples were drawn.

Investigators sought sequencing depths of between 1 in 200,000 and 1 in 1 million T cells. Profiling relied on immunoSEQ multiplex PCR, and the TCRdb table lists in-frame clones only, not all of them. This table has about 120,000 clones, more than 55% appearing once. The germline CDR1 and CDR2 sequences are MNHEY and SVGAGI. The CDR3 length is 16 residues. V was shortened by 0 bases and J by 5 bases, with 16 bases between the two germline ends. The chain combines TRBV6-5 with TRBJ2-5; D is unclear. The clonotype was recovered from a human donor with chronic lymphocytic leukemia. Sample: PBMCs, taken after 24 months of ibrutinib treatment. CDR3 region: CASSYSQLVSRETQYF. DNA of the CDR3: TGTGCCAGCAGTTACTCCCAGTTAGTTTCCCGCGAGACCCAGTACTTC.